This T cell receptor beta chain originates from a study of blood T cells in healthy people across ages. Background on the study: Every two T cells gave about one barcoded beta molecule via template switching. Study-wide results and limits: Age showed a roughly linear inverse relationship with TCR beta diversity per million T cells.

Germline V gene sequence: CDR1 MNHEY, CDR2 SVGAGI. The CDR3 is 15 residues long. Trimming removed 7 bases from V and 1 base from J; junction bases left unmatched: 6. This clonotype came up a few times. Antigen: not known. A sample-barcoded 5' primer and a J-beta primer mix were used in a second PCR of about 7 to 12 cycles. Via MiXCR, TCRdb re-called the 5' RACE reads, giving one row per CDR3 protein. The data show over a million distinct CDR3 sequences, 35% to 45% seen once. This chain connects TRBV6-5 to TRBJ2-3; 9 positions match TRBD2. This TCR was sampled from a woman aged 18-35 years in good health. Sequencing used blood. CDR3 in DNA: TGTGCCAGCAAATACTTAGCGGGGGGCACAGATACGCAGTATTTT. Translating it yields CASKYLAGGTDTQYF.